This T cell receptor beta chain is drawn from a study of blood T cells in healthy people across ages. CDR1 and CDR2 (germline): SNHLY, FYNNEI. This CDR3 has 16 amino acids. J was trimmed by 0 bases and V by 5 bases; bases with no gene match: 9. Through a sample-barcoded 5' primer and a J-beta primer mix, a second PCR was run for roughly 6 to 11 cycles. One entry per CDR3 protein results from TCRdb running MiXCR on the 5' RACE reads. The sample contains roughly 1,300,000 distinct CDR3 sequences, roughly 59% of which appear only once. Each donor was a healthy Caucasian individual from Russia, aged about 6 to 100.

This receptor was identified in a man younger than 35 in good health. The chain joins TRBV2 to TRBJ2-7; 8 nucleotides align to TRBD2. Sequencing was performed on blood. CDR3: CASSPAGGGRSYEQYF. CDR3 nucleotides: TGTGCCAGCAGTCCAGCGGGCGGGGGGCGCTCCTACGAGCAGTACTTC.